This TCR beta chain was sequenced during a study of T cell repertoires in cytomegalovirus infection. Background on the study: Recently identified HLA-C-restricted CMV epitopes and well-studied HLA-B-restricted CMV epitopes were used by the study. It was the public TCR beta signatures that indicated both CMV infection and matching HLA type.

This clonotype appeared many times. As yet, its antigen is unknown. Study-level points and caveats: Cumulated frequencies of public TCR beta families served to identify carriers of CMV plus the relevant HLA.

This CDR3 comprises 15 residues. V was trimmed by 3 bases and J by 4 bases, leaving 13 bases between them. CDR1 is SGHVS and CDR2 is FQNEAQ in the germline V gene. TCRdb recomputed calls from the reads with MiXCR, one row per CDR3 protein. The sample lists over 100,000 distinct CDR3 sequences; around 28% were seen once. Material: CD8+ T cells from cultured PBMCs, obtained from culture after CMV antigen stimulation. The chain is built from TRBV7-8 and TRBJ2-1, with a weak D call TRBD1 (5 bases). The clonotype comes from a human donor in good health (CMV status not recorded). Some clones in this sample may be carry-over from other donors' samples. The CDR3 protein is CASSFLTDSYNEQFF. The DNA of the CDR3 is TGTGCCAGCAGCTTCCTGACCGACAGTTACAATGAGCAGTTCTTC.